This T cell receptor (beta chain) appears in the sequencing data of a study of cytomegalovirus exposure and HLA in healthy donors. Looked up from germline, CDR1 is SGDLS and CDR2 is YYNGEE. The junction had 6 bases not matched to a gene; V was cut back by 0 bases and J by 6 bases. There are 15 residues in the CDR3. Use of 60 Vbeta and 13 Jbeta primers characterized the PCR. Measured with immunoSEQ multiplex PCR; TCRdb has only the in-frame clones, and not every one. The data hold roughly 130,000 clones, with around 70% observed a single time. The chain links TRBV9 to TRBJ1-2, with 9 bases fitting TRBD1. This clonotype originated in a middle-aged woman in good health and CMV-seropositive. The sample consisted of PBMCs. In nucleotides, the CDR3 is TGTGCCAGCAGCGTAGACGCGTGGACAGGGGATGGCTACACCTTC. Translation gives CASSVDAWTGDGYTF. Full variable domain (remainder filled in from reference TRBV9 and TRBJ1-2): DSGVTQTPKHLITATGQRVTLRCSPRSGDLSVYWYQQSLDQGLQFLIQYYNGEERAKGNILERFSAQQFPDLHSELNLSSLELGDSALYFCASSVDAWTGDGYTFGSGTRLTVV.